The T cell receptor (beta chain) described here comes from a study of pediatric ulcerative colitis. Sequencing was performed with immunoSEQ multiplex PCR; in TCRdb, only in-frame clones are kept and a portion is missing. The top ten hold 15% to 17% of the sample, which has tens of thousands of clones, about three quarters seen once. CDR1 and CDR2 (germline): SGDLS, YYNGEE. There are 18 residues in the CDR3. V was trimmed by 1 base and J by 4 bases, leaving 21 bases between them. The rectum was sampled with one to two pinch biopsies at colonoscopy. This sequence originates from a boy between 5 and 17 years old with severe ulcerative colitis. The chain employs TRBV9 and TRBJ1-3, with D unclear. What was sequenced was gut tissue. The CDR3 DNA reads TGTGCCAGCAGCGTAAACGCGCTCAAAAACACCCCGGGAAACACCATATATTTT. Encoded protein: CASSVNALKNTPGNTIYF.